The T cell receptor (beta chain) under discussion was sequenced for a study of neoadjuvant anti-PD-1 for oral cavity cancer. Whole-study context: Patients without progression received a fourth nivolumab dose around day 43, then surgical resection on days 50-56.

CDR1 and CDR2 (germline): SGHTA, FQGNSA. Germline trimming cut 11 bases from V and 9 bases from J; bases unmatched to any gene: 10. The CDR3 is 15 amino acids. Time point of the sample: after neoadjuvant nivolumab, at surgical resection. Data came from immunoSEQ multiplex PCR; TCRdb stores just in-frame clones and leaves some out. The sample records around 9,100 clones, around 66% being singletons. The sequenced sample was PBMCs, obtained after nivolumab (anti-PD-1) treatment. This sequence joins TRBV7-2 and TRBJ2-1, with TRBD2 identical over 16 bases. This receptor was taken from a person aged 35-79 years with oral cavity squamous cell carcinoma. The CDR3 sequence is CAEGGLAGGDGEQFF. The CDR3 bases are TGTGCCGAGGGGGGACTAGCGGGAGGGGACGGTGAGCAGTTCTTC.